The 5 T cell receptor beta chains presented below share a single source sample, sequenced in a study of T cell responses to AZD1222 COVID-19 vaccine. Clones were sequenced by immunoSEQ multiplex PCR, and TCRdb holds only the in-frame ones, with some missing. The data contain about 140,000 clones, around 92% of them singletons. The specimen was peripheral blood, collected on day 0 of AZD1222 vaccination. All receptors derive from an adult in good health.

This chain joins TRBV29-1 and TRBJ1-4; D is undetermined. The V gene lost 0 bases and the J gene lost 10 bases, with 9 bases spanning the gap. The CDR3 runs to 12 residues. The germline gives CDR1 SQVTM, CDR2 ANQGSEA. CDR3 DNA sequence: TGCAGCGTTGAAGATCCCTCTAGAAAACTGTTTTTT. Translating gives CSVEDPSRKLFF.

V is TRBV5-4 and J is TRBJ1-2, with D possibly matching TRBD1 (5 bases). V lost 7 bases and J lost 4, with 17 bases in between. The CDR3 has 14 residues. Germline CDR1 and CDR2: SGHNT and YYREEE (reference sequence). CDR3 protein: CASGTQSVGYGYTF. CDR3 coding DNA: TGTGCCAGCGGGACGCAATCGGTTGGCTATGGCTACACCTTC. The whole variable domain, filled in from reference TRBV5-4 and TRBJ1-2, reads ETGVTQSPTHLIKTRGQQVTLRCSSQSGHNTVSWYQQALGQGPQFIFQYYREEENGRGNFPPRFSGLQFPNYSSELNVNALELDDSALYLCASGTQSVGYGYTFGSGTRLTVV.

The chain has TRBV30 and TRBJ1-1, with D unclear. Germline CDR1 reads GTSNPN; CDR2 reads SVGIG (reference sequence). CDR3 length: 12 amino acids. Trimming took 2 bases from V and 7 from J, leaving 11 bases between them. The DNA of the CDR3 is TGTGCCTGGAGTCGGGCAGACGTTGAAGCTTTCTTT. Protein product: CAWSRADVEAFF.

The V gene is TRBV6-5, the J gene TRBJ2-1, with 8 bases identical to TRBD2. Trimming at V came to 1 base and at J to 8 bases, leaving 7 bases not matched to a gene. From germline, CDR1 is MNHEY and CDR2 SVGAGI. This CDR3 region has 15 residues. This CDR3 is CASSYWASGHYEQFF. In DNA form, the CDR3 reads TGTGCCAGCAGTTACTGGGCTAGCGGGCACTATGAGCAGTTCTTC.

This clone was counted only a few times. The chain recombines TRBV6-6 with TRBJ1-4; 7 bases are a match to TRBD1. Per the germline V gene, CDR1 is MNHNY and CDR2 is SVGAGI (reference sequence). CDR3 length: 14 residues. V lost 5 bases and J lost 5; bases outside the gene matches: 5. The CDR3 DNA follows: TGTGCCAGCAGTCACCCGGACAGGAATGAAAAACTGTTTTTT. Its translation: CASSHPDRNEKLFF.